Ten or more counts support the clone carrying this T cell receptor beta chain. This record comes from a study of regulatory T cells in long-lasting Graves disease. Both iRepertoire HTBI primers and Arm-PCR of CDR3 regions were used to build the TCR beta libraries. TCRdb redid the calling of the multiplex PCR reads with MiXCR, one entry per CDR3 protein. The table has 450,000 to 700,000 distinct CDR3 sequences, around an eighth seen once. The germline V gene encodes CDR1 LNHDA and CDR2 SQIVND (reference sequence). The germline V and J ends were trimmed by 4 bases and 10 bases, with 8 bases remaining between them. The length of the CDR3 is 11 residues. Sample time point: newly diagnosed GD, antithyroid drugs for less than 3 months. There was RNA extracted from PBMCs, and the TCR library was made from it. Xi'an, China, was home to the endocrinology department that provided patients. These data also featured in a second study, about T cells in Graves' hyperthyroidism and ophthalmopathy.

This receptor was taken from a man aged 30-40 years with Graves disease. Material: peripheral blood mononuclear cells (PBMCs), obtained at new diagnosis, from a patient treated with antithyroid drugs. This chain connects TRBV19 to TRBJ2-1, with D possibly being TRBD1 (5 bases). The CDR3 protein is CASSTGSEQFF. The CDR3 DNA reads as TGTGCCAGTAGTACAGGGTCCGAGCAGTTCTTC.